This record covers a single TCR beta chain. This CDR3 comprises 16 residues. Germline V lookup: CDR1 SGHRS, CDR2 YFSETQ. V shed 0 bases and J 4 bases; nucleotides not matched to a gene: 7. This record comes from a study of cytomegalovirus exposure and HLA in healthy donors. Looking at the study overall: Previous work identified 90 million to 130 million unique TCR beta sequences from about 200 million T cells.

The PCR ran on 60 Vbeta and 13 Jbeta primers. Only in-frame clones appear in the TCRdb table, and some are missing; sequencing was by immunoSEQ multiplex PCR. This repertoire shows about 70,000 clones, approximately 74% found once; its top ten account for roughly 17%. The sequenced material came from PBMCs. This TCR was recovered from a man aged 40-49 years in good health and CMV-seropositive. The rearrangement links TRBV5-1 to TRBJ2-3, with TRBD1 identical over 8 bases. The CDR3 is CASSLARRGQADTQYF. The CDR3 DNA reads TGCGCCAGCAGCTTGGCCCGCAGGGGGCAGGCAGATACGCAGTATTTT. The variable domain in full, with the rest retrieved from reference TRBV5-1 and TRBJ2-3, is KAGVTQTPRYLIKTRGQQVTLSCSPISGHRSVSWYQQTPGQGLQFLFEYFSETQRNKGNFPGRFSGRQFSNSRSEMNVSTLELGDSALYLCASSLARRGQADTQYFGPGTRLTVL.